Listed here are 8 T cell receptor beta chains from one sample, sequenced in a study of CD8+CD57+ T cells in acquired aplastic anemia. Selection for sequencing was limited to patients who had shown CD8+CD57+ cell expansion by flow cytometry. CDR3 and TCR beta VDJ profiling relied on a genomic DNA template. One entry per CDR3 protein, called by TCRdb with MiXCR from the reads. Of about 160,000 distinct CDR3 sequences detected, roughly 48% appear once; the ten largest clones hold 2.5% to 3%. The sequenced sample consisted of sorted CD4+, CD8+, or CD8+CD57+ T cells (not recorded which) from PBMCs. The source is a human donor with aplastic anemia.

The rearrangement uses TRBV19 and TRBJ1-6; tentatively, D is TRBD1 (6 bases). Per germline, CDR1 LNHDA and CDR2 SQIVND (reference sequence). The ends were cut back, 8 bases at V and 3 bases at J, with 11 bases in the middle. The CDR3 contains 14 residues. CDR3 loop: CASGGQGYNSPLHF. CDR3 coding DNA: TGTGCCAGTGGGGGGCAGGGCTATAATTCACCCCTCCACTTT.

The chain combines TRBV2 with TRBJ2-5; TRBD2 agrees at 8 bases. This CDR3 region has 14 residues. Germline V gives CDR1 SNHLY, CDR2 FYNNEI. V shed 4 bases, J shed 2 bases, and the junction held 3 bases outside the gene matches. In DNA form, the CDR3 reads TGTGCCAGCAGTGGACGGGGGGGACAAGAGACCCAGTACTTC. It translates to CASSGRGGQETQYF.

This sequence joins TRBV12-5 and TRBJ1-3, with a possible D match to TRBD1 (6 bases). The germline gives CDR1 LGHNT, CDR2 FRNRAP. This CDR3 has 15 residues. The germline V and J ends were trimmed by 7 bases and 2 bases, with 15 bases remaining between them. As DNA, the CDR3 is TGTGCTAGTGCCCGGGACATCCGCCCTGGAAACACCATATATTTT. It translates to CASARDIRPGNTIYF. Combining the CDR3 with reference TRBV12-5 and TRBJ1-3 gives the whole variable domain DARVTQTPRHKVTEMGQEVTMRCQPILGHNTVFWYRQTMMQGLELLAYFRNRAPLDDSGMPKDRFSAEMPDATLATLKIQPSEPRDSAVYFCASARDIRPGNTIYFGEGSWLTVV.

This clonotype was counted only a few times. An end of the junction differs from the germline gene, which may be a read error. The rearrangement joins TRBV2 to TRBJ2-3; D unresolved. CDR1 SNHLY and CDR2 FYNNEI come from the germline V gene. The CDR3 totals 12 residues. The CDR3 loop reads CASSEPAGTQYF. CDR3 coding DNA: TGTGCTAGCAGTGAACCAGCCGGTACGCAGTATTTT.

J is TRBJ2-5 and V is TRBV4-2; 7 bases agree with TRBD1. The CDR3 totals 15 residues. After removal of 2 bases from V and 2 bases from J, the junction contained 5 bases not matched to a gene. The germline V gene has CDR1 LGHNA and CDR2 YNFKEQ. CDR3 sequence reads: CASSQRTGYQETQYF. As DNA, the CDR3 is TGTGCCAGCAGCCAACGGACAGGATATCAAGAGACCCAGTACTTC.

This clonotype was detected only a few times. The chain recombines TRBV7-6 with TRBJ2-7; tentative D call: TRBD2 (5 bases). V was cut by 6 bases and J by 1 base, with 10 bases left in between. The CDR3 is 13 amino acids. Germline lookup yields CDR1 SGHVS and CDR2 FNYEAQ. CDR3: CASSSGVSYEQYF. The CDR3, as DNA: TGTGCCAGCAGTTCCGGGGTATCCTACGAGCAGTACTTC.

This clonotype was recorded at least ten times. The genes are TRBV19 and TRBJ1-6; 12 bases fit TRBD1. The CDR3 runs to 17 residues. The germline V gene has CDR1 LNHDA and CDR2 SQIVND (reference sequence). J was trimmed by 7 bases and V by 3 bases; bases with no gene match: 7. The chain's CDR3 is CASSMLGQGAKNSPLHF. The DNA of the CDR3 is TGTGCCAGTAGTATGTTGGGACAGGGGGCGAAAAATTCACCCCTCCACTTT.

The V and J genes are TRBV15 and TRBJ1-2; the D is unclear. V lost 0 bases and J lost 4, with 12 bases in between. The CDR3 has 15 residues. Germline-derived CDR1 and CDR2 are LNHNV and YYDKDF (reference sequence). The CDR3 protein is CATSRDKTQLYGYTF. The CDR3 DNA sequence: TGTGCCACCAGCAGAGATAAAACACAGCTCTATGGCTACACCTTC.